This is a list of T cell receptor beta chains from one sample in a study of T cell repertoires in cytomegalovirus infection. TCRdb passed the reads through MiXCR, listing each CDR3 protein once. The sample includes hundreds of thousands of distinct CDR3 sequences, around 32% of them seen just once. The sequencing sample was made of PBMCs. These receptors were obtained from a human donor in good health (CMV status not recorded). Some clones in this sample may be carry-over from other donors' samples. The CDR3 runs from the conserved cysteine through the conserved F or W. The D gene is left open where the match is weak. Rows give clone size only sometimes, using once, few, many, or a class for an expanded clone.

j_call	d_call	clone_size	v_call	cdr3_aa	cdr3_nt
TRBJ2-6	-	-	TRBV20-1	CSAPTSGANVLTF	TGCAGTGCTCCGACCTCTGGGGCCAACGTCCTGACTTTC
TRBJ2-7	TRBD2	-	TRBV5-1	CASSAGLAGGPRSYEQYF	TGCGCCAGCAGTGCGGGACTAGCGGGGGGCCCGCGCTCCTACGAGCAGTACTTC
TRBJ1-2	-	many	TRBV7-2	CASSPEVSGYGYTF	TGTGCCAGCAGTCCAGAGGTGTCCGGATATGGCTACACCTTC
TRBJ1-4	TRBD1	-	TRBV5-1	CASSPTGDYNEKLFF	TGCGCCAGCAGCCCAACAGGGGACTATAATGAAAAACTGTTTTTT
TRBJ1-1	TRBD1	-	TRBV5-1	CASSFSGTGSGTEAFF	TGCGCCAGCAGCTTCAGTGGGACAGGGAGTGGGACTGAAGCTTTCTTT
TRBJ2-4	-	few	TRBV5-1	CASSPGTPGVKNIQYF	TGCGCCAGCAGCCCCGGGACGCCTGGGGTCAAAAACATTCAGTACTTC
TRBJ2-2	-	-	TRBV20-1	CSARAPTGRGTGELFF	TGCAGTGCTAGAGCTCCGACTGGCAGAGGGACCGGGGAGCTGTTTTTT
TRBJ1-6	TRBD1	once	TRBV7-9	CASSLGWGQGNSPLHF	TGTGCCAGCAGCTTAGGTTGGGGACAGGGGAATTCACCCCTCCACTTT
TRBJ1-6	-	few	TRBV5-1	CASSLTPEGLNSPLHF	TGCGCCAGCAGCTTGACACCCGAAGGCCTTAATTCACCCCTCCACTTT
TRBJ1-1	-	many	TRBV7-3	CASSNHRVTEAFF	TGTGCCAGCAGCAATCACCGGGTCACTGAAGCTTTCTTT
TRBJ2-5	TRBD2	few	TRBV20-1	CSAPTTSGKRETQYF	TGCAGTGCCCCGACTACTAGCGGGAAGAGGGAGACCCAGTACTTC
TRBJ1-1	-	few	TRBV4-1	CASSRKGENTEAFF	TGCGCCAGCAGCCGAAAGGGGGAGAACACTGAAGCTTTCTTT
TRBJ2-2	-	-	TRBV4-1	CASIQSGVPFAGELFF	TGCGCCAGCATCCAATCAGGCGTCCCCTTCGCCGGGGAGCTGTTTTTT
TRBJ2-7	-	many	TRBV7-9	CASSWRGRNEQYF	TGTGCCAGCAGCTGGAGGGGGCGGAACGAGCAGTACTTC
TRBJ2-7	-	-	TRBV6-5	CASSYSSRGAYEQYF	TGTGCCAGCAGTTACTCGAGTCGGGGAGCCTACGAGCAGTACTTC
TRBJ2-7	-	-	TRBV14	CASSQERAPSYEQYF	TGTGCCAGCAGCCAAGAGCGGGCTCCTTCCTACGAGCAGTACTTC
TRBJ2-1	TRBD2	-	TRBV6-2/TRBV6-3	CASSYPGLTSSYNEQFF	TGTGCCAGCAGTTATCCGGGACTAACGAGCTCCTACAATGAGCAGTTCTTC
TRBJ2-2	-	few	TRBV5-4	CASTPDTPNTGELFF	TGTGCCAGCACTCCGGACACTCCGAACACCGGGGAGCTGTTTTTT
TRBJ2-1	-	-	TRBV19	CASSATAPAHEQFF	TGTGCCAGTAGTGCTACGGCACCCGCCCATGAGCAGTTCTTC
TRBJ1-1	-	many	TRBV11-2	CASSLGTNRRAFF	TGTGCCAGCAGCTTAGGGACGAACAGAAGAGCTTTCTTT
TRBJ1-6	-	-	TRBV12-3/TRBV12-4	CASTGGEDSPLHF	TGTGCCAGCACGGGAGGGGAAGATTCACCCCTCCACTTT
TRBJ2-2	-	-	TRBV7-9	CASSPTDRANTGELFF	TGTGCCAGCAGCCCGACCGATCGGGCGAACACCGGGGAGCTGTTTTTT
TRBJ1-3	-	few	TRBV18	CASSPSGTYSGNTIYF	TGTGCCAGCTCACCGAGCGGGACCTACTCTGGAAACACCATATATTTT
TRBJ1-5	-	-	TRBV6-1	CASSETEGRNQPQHF	TGTGCCAGCAGTGAAACTGAAGGGCGCAATCAGCCCCAGCATTTT
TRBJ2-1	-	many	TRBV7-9	CASSLESQHHEQFF	TGTGCCAGCAGCTTAGAGTCCCAACATCATGAGCAGTTCTTC
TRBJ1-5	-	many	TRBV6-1	CASSEAPDLGQPQHF	TGTGCCAGCAGTGAAGCCCCCGATCTTGGACAGCCCCAGCATTTT
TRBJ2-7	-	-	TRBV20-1	CSAPSPRGLIIYEQYF	TGCAGTGCTCCCTCTCCCCGGGGGTTGATAATCTACGAGCAGTACTTC
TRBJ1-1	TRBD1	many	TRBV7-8	CASSLGKTDRGRTEAFF	TGTGCCAGCAGCTTAGGGAAAACAGACAGGGGGCGGACTGAAGCTTTCTTT
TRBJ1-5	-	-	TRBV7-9	CASSLGSGDSNQPQHF	TGTGCCAGCAGCTTAGGGTCCGGGGATAGCAATCAGCCCCAGCATTTT
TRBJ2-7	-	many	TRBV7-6	CASSLSQVSEVGLYEQYF	TGTGCCAGCAGCTTGTCTCAGGTTTCAGAGGTTGGGCTCTACGAGCAGTACTTC